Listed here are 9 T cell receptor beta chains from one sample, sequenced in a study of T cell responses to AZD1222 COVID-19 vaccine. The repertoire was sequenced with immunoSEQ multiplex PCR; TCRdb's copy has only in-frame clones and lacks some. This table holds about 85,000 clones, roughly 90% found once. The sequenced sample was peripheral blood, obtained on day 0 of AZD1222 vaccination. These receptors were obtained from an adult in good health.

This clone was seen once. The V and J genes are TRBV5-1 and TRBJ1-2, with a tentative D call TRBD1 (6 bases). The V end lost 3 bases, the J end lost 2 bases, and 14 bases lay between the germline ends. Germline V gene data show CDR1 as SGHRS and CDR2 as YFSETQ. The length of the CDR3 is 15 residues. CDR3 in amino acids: CASSSGQRTNYGYTF. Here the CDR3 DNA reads TGCGCCAGCAGCTCAGGACAGCGTACCAACTATGGCTACACCTTC.

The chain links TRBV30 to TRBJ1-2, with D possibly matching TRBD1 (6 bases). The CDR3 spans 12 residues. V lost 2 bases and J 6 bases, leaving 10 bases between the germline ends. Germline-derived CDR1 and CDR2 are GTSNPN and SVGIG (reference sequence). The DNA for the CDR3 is TGTGCCTGGAGTACCCAGGGGAATGGCTACACCTTC. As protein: CAWSTQGNGYTF. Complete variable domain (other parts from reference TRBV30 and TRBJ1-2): SQTIHQWPATLVQPVGSPLSLECTVEGTSNPNLYWYRQAAGRGLQLLFYSVGIGQISSEVPQNLSASRPQDRQFILSSKKLLLSDSGFYLCAWSTQGNGYTFGSGTRLTVV.

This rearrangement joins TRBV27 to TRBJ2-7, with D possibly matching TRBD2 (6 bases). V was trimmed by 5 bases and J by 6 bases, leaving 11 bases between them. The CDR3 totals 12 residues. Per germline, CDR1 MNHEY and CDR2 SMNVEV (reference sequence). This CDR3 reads CASSLMGGEQYF. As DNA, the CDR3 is TGTGCCAGCAGTCTAATGGGGGGCGAGCAGTACTTC.

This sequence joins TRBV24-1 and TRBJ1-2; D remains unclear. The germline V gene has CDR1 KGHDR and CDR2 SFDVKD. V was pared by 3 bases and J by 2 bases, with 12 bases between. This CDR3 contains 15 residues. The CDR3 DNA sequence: TGTGCCACCAGTGATCCCTGGACCGCGAACTATGGCTACACCTTC. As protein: CATSDPWTANYGYTF.

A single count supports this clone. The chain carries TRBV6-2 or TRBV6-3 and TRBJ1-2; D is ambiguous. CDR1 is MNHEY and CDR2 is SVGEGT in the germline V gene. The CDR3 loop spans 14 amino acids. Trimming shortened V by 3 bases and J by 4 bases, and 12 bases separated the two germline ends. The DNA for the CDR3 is TGTGCCAGCAGTTATGGACGGCTAGGCTATGGCTACACCTTC. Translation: CASSYGRLGYGYTF.

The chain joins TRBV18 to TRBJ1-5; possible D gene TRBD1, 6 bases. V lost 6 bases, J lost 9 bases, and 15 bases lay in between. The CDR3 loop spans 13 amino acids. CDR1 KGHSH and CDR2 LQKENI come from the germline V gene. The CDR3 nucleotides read TGTGCCAGCTCCTCGGGGGGGGCGAGGCCCCAGCATTTT. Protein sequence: CASSSGGARPQHF.

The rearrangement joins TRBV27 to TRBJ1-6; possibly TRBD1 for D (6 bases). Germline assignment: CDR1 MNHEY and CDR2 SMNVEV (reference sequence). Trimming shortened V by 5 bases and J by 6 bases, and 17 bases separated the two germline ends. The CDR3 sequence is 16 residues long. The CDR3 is CASSPRAGAGNSPLHF. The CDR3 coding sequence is TGTGCCAGCAGTCCCCGTGCGGGGGCGGGTAATTCACCCCTCCACTTT.

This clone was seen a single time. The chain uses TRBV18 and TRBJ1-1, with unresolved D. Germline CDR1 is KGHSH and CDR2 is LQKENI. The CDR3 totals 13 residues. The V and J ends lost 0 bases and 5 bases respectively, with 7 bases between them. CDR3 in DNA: TGTGCCAGCTCACCACCGATTGTTACTGAAGCTTTCTTT. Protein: CASSPPIVTEAFF.

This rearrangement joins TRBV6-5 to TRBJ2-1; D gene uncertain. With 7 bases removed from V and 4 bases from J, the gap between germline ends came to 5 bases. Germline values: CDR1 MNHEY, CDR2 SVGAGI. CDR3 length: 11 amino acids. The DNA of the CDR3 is TGTGCCAGCATAGGGTACAATGAGCAGTTCTTC. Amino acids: CASIGYNEQFF.